The 30 T cell receptor beta chains reported below all come from one sample, sequenced in a study of shared clonotypes between healthy human individuals. Only in-frame clones appear in the TCRdb table, and some are missing; sequencing was by immunoSEQ multiplex PCR. In the table there are 2 million to 2.5 million clones, roughly 94% of which are singletons. Input material: naive CD4+ T cells sorted from blood. Subset indicated: CD45RA+ positively selected. These receptors were taken from a man between 18 and 29 years old in good health.

This chain uses TRBV27 with TRBJ1-2; D is unresolved. This CDR3 is built from 15 residues. The germline gives CDR1 MNHEY, CDR2 SMNVEV (reference sequence). V lost 3 bases and J 4 bases, leaving 15 bases between the germline ends. The CDR3 nucleotides are TGTGCCAGCAGTTTCAGCCAAGCTTCTAGCTATGGCTACACCTTC. Amino acid sequence: CASSFSQASSYGYTF.

The chain combines TRBV7-6 with TRBJ2-1, with D possibly TRBD2 on 6 matching bases. The V gene's germline CDR1 is SGHVS and CDR2 FNYEAQ. The CDR3 runs to 15 residues. The germline V and J ends were trimmed by 1 base and 8 bases, with 15 bases remaining between them. The CDR3, as DNA: TGTGCCAGCAGCTTAGGAGGTCTAGCGTCGGATGAGCAGTTCTTC. It codes for CASSLGGLASDEQFF.

The rearrangement joins TRBV7-9 to TRBJ2-4; possibly TRBD2 for D (6 bases). The germline V and J ends were trimmed by 1 base and 7 bases, with 8 bases remaining between them. The germline V gene has CDR1 SEHNR and CDR2 FQNEAQ (reference sequence). This CDR3 has 13 amino acids. The CDR3 protein is CASSLVAVNIQYF. In DNA form, the CDR3 reads TGTGCCAGCAGCTTAGTAGCGGTGAACATTCAGTACTTC.

About this clone: A much larger clone differs by one base, so this may be a read error. The gene calls are TRBV29-1 and TRBJ1-2, with D possibly being TRBD1 (6 bases). V lost 2 bases, J lost 4 bases, and 14 bases lay in between. Germline V lookup: CDR1 SQVTM, CDR2 ANQGSEA. This CDR3 comprises 14 residues. The CDR3 is CSVENRAEGYGYTF. The CDR3 DNA sequence: TGCAGCGTTGAAAACAGGGCCGAGGGCTATGGCTACACCTTC.

The chain recombines TRBV11-3 with TRBJ2-2, with a tentative D call TRBD1 (6 bases). Per the germline V gene, CDR1 is SGHNT and CDR2 is YENEEA. Trimming cost V 3 bases and J 0 bases, with 11 bases left between them. The CDR3 length is 16 residues. The chain's CDR3 is CASSFRQASNTGELFF. CDR3 bases: TGTGCCAGCAGCTTCCGACAGGCTTCGAACACCGGGGAGCTGTTTTTT.

The V call is TRBV2, the J call TRBJ2-1; TRBD2 agrees at 15 bases. The J segment lost 7 bases and the V segment lost 6 bases, leaving 16 bases of the junction unmatched. Germline V CDR1 and CDR2: SNHLY, FYNNEI. The CDR3 has 19 amino acids. CDR3 sequence reads: CASRTPGLAGGLRGNEQFF. CDR3 DNA: TGTGCCAGCAGGACCCCGGGACTAGCGGGAGGTTTACGGGGAAATGAGCAGTTCTTC.

The chain carries TRBV9 and TRBJ2-7, with D perhaps matching TRBD2 (6 bases). The CDR3 consists of 15 residues. Trimming took off 0 bases at V and 5 bases at J, with 15 bases between the two ends. Germline CDR1 and CDR2: SGDLS and YYNGEE. The CDR3 here is CASSVVPGGIHEQYF. The CDR3 DNA is TGTGCCAGCAGCGTAGTCCCTGGAGGGATCCACGAGCAGTACTTC.

The genes are TRBV2 and TRBJ2-7, with D possibly TRBD1 on 5 matching bases. There are 14 residues in the CDR3. Germline CDR1 SNHLY, CDR2 FYNNEI. V dropped 5 bases and J dropped 7 bases, with 18 bases sitting between them. The CDR3 region is CASSPQVTPREQYF. Written as DNA, the CDR3 is TGTGCCAGCAGTCCACAGGTGACACCTAGGGAGCAGTACTTC.

The chain uses TRBV18 and TRBJ2-5; 8 nucleotides align to TRBD2. CDR1 and CDR2 (germline): KGHSH, LQKENI. CDR3 length: 18 amino acids. V lost 4 bases and J lost 1; bases outside the gene matches: 14. CDR3 residues: CASSLRQASSGFQETQYF. In DNA, the CDR3 is TGTGCCAGCTCACTACGACAGGCTTCTAGCGGGTTCCAAGAGACCCAGTACTTC.

The V and J genes are TRBV6-1 and TRBJ1-1; D not resolved. CDR3 length equals 13 residues. The germline CDR1 and CDR2 sequences are MNHNS and SASEGT. V lost 4 bases and J lost 5, with 11 bases in between. The CDR3 loop reads CASSAAGSTEAFF. The CDR3 DNA sequence: TGTGCCAGCAGTGCGGCAGGTAGTACTGAAGCTTTCTTT.

V usage is TRBV19 and J usage is TRBJ2-5; D call uncertain. The CDR3 contains 13 residues. Between the trimmed V and J ends, which lost 6 bases and 0 bases, there was a span of 8 bases. Germline-derived CDR1 and CDR2 are LNHDA and SQIVND (reference sequence). CDR3 protein: CASSRLYQETQYF. CDR3 nucleotide sequence: TGTGCCAGTAGCAGACTTTACCAAGAGACCCAGTACTTC.

The chain has TRBV7-9 and TRBJ2-5; D is ambiguous. Germline CDR1 reads SEHNR; CDR2 reads FQNEAQ (reference sequence). The ends were cut back, 6 bases at V and 1 base at J, with 9 bases in the middle. There are 13 residues in the CDR3. CDR3 residues: CASRLGVQETQYF. The CDR3 DNA follows: TGTGCCAGCAGACTTGGGGTCCAAGAGACCCAGTACTTC.

V is TRBV18 and J is TRBJ1-1, with D unclear. Trimming stripped 6 bases from V and 2 bases from J, with 19 bases between. Per germline, CDR1 KGHSH and CDR2 LQKENI. The CDR3 is 16 amino acids. The CDR3 DNA reads as TGTGCCAGCTCCCACATGCGCACGGGAACCAACACTGAAGCTTTCTTT. It specifies CASSHMRTGTNTEAFF.

This chain connects TRBV10-2 to TRBJ2-3; TRBD2 matches 10 bases. Germline loops: CDR1 WSHSY, CDR2 SAAADI. The length of the CDR3 is 12 residues. Trimming took 10 bases from V and 6 from J; bases not matched to a gene: 4. Written as DNA, the CDR3 is TGCGCCACAGGACTAGCGGCGGATACGCAGTATTTT. Amino acid sequence: CATGLAADTQYF.

This clone has only a few counts. This chain links TRBV7-8 with TRBJ1-4; 9 nucleotides align to TRBD1. The germline V gene has CDR1 SGHVS and CDR2 FQNEAQ. The CDR3 consists of 16 residues. Trimming removed 2 bases from V and 3 bases from J; junction bases left unmatched: 4. The CDR3 coding sequence is TGTGCCAGCAGCTTACCCACAGGGGGCCCTAATGAAAAACTGTTTTTT. Protein: CASSLPTGGPNEKLFF.

The chain links TRBV5-1 to TRBJ1-1; D not certain. CDR1 and CDR2 (germline): SGHRS, YFSETQ. The CDR3 loop spans 18 amino acids. V lost 1 base to trimming and J lost 3 bases, with 22 bases between them. CDR3 residues: CASSLSVPSPMIHTEAFF. For the CDR3, the DNA is TGCGCCAGCAGCTTGTCGGTCCCATCCCCAATGATACACACTGAAGCTTTCTTT.

V usage is TRBV5-1 and J usage is TRBJ2-1; 9 bases agree with TRBD2. CDR3 length: 15 amino acids. The germline gives CDR1 SGHRS, CDR2 YFSETQ. Trimming removed 0 bases from V and 9 bases from J; junction bases left unmatched: 7. DNA for the CDR3: TGCGCCAGCAGCTTGGAAATTAGCGGGAGAGGTGAGCAGTTCTTC. This translates into CASSLEISGRGEQFF.

The genes are TRBV25-1 and TRBJ1-2; weak D call: TRBD1 (6 bases). CDR1 is MGHDK, CDR2 SYGVNS, per germline. V was cut by 8 bases and J by 3 bases, with 13 bases left in between. This CDR3 is 13 amino acids long. CDR3 bases: TGTGCCAGCCACTCGGACAGAGACTATGGCTACACCTTC. Encoded protein: CASHSDRDYGYTF.

This clone was detected only once. The V gene is TRBV7-9, the J gene TRBJ1-1, with a possible D match to TRBD1 (6 bases). V dropped 4 bases and J dropped 5 bases, with 14 bases sitting between them. The CDR3 runs to 14 residues. Per the germline V gene, CDR1 is SEHNR and CDR2 is FQNEAQ (reference sequence). CDR3 in DNA: TGTGCCAGCAGCTCTGAGGGGGGTGGAACTGAAGCTTTCTTT. Protein sequence: CASSSEGGGTEAFF.

V usage is TRBV28 and J usage is TRBJ2-7; 13 bases agree with TRBD2. V gave up 6 bases and J gave up 7 bases; unmatched junction bases: 9. The CDR3 totals 15 residues. Germline CDR1 is MDHEN and CDR2 is SYDVKM. CDR3 amino acids: CASRGGTSGAWEQYF. CDR3 DNA sequence: TGTGCCAGCAGAGGAGGGACTAGCGGGGCCTGGGAGCAGTACTTC.

This chain uses TRBV6-5 with TRBJ2-5; 7 positions agree with TRBD1. V was pared by 7 bases and J by 2 bases, with 10 bases of the junction left unmatched. The germline V gene encodes CDR1 MNHEY and CDR2 SVGAGI. The CDR3 has 15 amino acids. The CDR3 spells CASNSRGRWQETQYF. The CDR3, as DNA: TGTGCCAGCAATTCGAGGGGGCGGTGGCAAGAGACCCAGTACTTC.

About this clone itself: This could be a read error, since a much larger clone is one nucleotide away. The chain joins TRBV5-8 to TRBJ1-2, with 8 nucleotides matching TRBD1. In germline, CDR1 is SGHTS, CDR2 YDEGEE. The CDR3 sequence is 15 residues long. Unmatched junction bases numbered 12, after V lost 4 bases and J lost 7 bases. This CDR3 reads CASSQEGTGGLGYTF. CDR3 bases: TGTGCCAGCAGCCAAGAAGGTACAGGGGGACTTGGCTACACCTTC.

This rearrangement joins TRBV5-6 to TRBJ1-1; no definite D call. Trimming pared 3 bases from V and 11 bases from J, leaving 23 bases between. Germline CDR1 reads SGHDT; CDR2 reads YYEEEE. The CDR3 is made up of 15 amino acids. CDR3 DNA sequence: TGTGCCAGCAGCTCGCCGGGCGAGTCCACCTCGGGTGCTTTCTTT. It translates to CASSSPGESTSGAFF.

CDR3 coding DNA: TGTGCCAGCAGTTCCCTGGGCAGGGGGGACACTGAAGCTTTCTTT. Amino acids: CASSSLGRGDTEAFF. The chain has TRBV6-6 and TRBJ1-1, with 7 bases lining up with TRBD1. Germline values: CDR1 MNHNY, CDR2 SVGAGI (reference sequence). J lost 3 bases, V lost 4 bases, and 8 bases had no gene match. The CDR3 is 15 amino acids.

This chain uses TRBV5-1 with TRBJ1-4; TRBD1 might be the D (5 bases). The ends were cut back, 1 base at V and 4 bases at J, with 8 bases in the middle. The CDR3 has 14 amino acids. Germline lookup yields CDR1 SGHRS and CDR2 YFSETQ. Written as DNA, the CDR3 is TGCGCCAGCAGCTTGTGGGACCTTAATGAAAAACTGTTTTTT. This encodes CASSLWDLNEKLFF.

The rearrangement links TRBV7-2 to TRBJ2-7; D is perhaps TRBD1 or TRBD2 (5 bases each). This CDR3 is built from 14 residues. V gave up 3 bases and J gave up 0 bases, with 9 bases separating them. The V gene's germline CDR1 is SGHTA and CDR2 FQGNSA. The chain's CDR3 is CASSLWGSSYEQYF. In DNA form, the CDR3 reads TGTGCCAGCAGCTTGTGGGGGAGCTCCTACGAGCAGTACTTC.

The rearrangement joins TRBV5-1 to TRBJ2-3; 11 bases fit TRBD2. This CDR3 is built from 16 residues. Germline trimming cut 5 bases from V and 5 bases from J; bases unmatched to any gene: 10. Germline lookup yields CDR1 SGHRS and CDR2 YFSETQ. The CDR3 loop is CASSFPTSGEVDTQYF. CDR3 in DNA: TGCGCCAGCAGTTTCCCGACTAGCGGGGAGGTAGATACGCAGTATTTT.

Note on this clone: This CDR3 is also generated by other DNA sequences in the sample. CDR3 residues: CASSLASGAYNEQFF. CDR3 coding DNA: TGCGCCAGCAGCTTGGCCAGCGGGGCCTACAATGAGCAGTTCTTC. The rearrangement uses TRBV5-1 and TRBJ2-1, with TRBD2 identical over 7 bases. The CDR3 is 15 amino acids. From germline, CDR1 is SGHRS and CDR2 YFSETQ. V shed 0 bases and J 2 bases; nucleotides not matched to a gene: 2.

The genes are TRBV30 and TRBJ2-7; 8 bases are shared with TRBD1. Germline-derived CDR1 and CDR2 are GTSNPN and SVGIG (reference sequence). CDR3 length equals 14 residues. After removal of 7 bases from V and 0 bases from J, the junction contained 8 bases not matched to a gene. CDR3 nucleotides: TGTGCCTCCGCTGACAGGGGCCCCTCCTACGAGCAGTACTTC. Encoded protein: CASADRGPSYEQYF.

Worth noting for this clone: Since a much larger clone is just one base distant, this may be a read error. The chain employs TRBV30 and TRBJ1-1, with no clear D. This CDR3 contains 12 residues. Germline V gene lookup returns CDR1 GTSNPN and CDR2 SVGIG (reference sequence). Deletions cut 3 bases from V and 10 bases from J, with 15 bases between. CDR3 sequence: CAWRPRDTRAFF. The CDR3 bases are TGTGCCTGGAGACCGAGGGATACAAGAGCTTTCTTT.